These 9 T cell receptor beta chains were all obtained from the same sample, sequenced in a study of cytomegalovirus exposure and HLA in healthy donors. Method: immunoSEQ multiplex PCR; TCRdb's copy keeps in-frame clones and lacks some. The data show 110,000 or so clones, with approximately 85% seen just once and 3% to 3.5% held by the top ten. The sequenced sample was PBMCs. The receptors shown here come from a woman younger than 35 in good health and CMV-seronegative.

This clone was observed once. The chain links TRBV29-1 to TRBJ2-6; D perhaps matches TRBD2 (5 bases). V was clipped by 0 bases and J by 2 bases, with 5 bases between them. The CDR3 loop spans 14 amino acids. Germline CDR1 SQVTM, CDR2 ANQGSEA. CDR3 nucleotides: TGCAGCGTTGAAGAGAGGGCTGGGGCCAACGTCCTGACTTTC. Its protein product is CSVEERAGANVLTF. Looking up the rest from reference TRBV29-1 and TRBJ2-6 gives the full variable domain: SAVISQKPSRDICQRGTSLTIQCQVDSQVTMMFWYRQQPGQSLTLIATANQGSEATYESGFVIDKFPISRPNLTFSTLTVSNMSPEDSSIYLCSVEERAGANVLTFGAGSRLTVL.

This clone turned up a few times. The rearrangement joins TRBV27 to TRBJ2-7, with TRBD2 as a possible D gene (7 bases). From germline, CDR1 is MNHEY and CDR2 SMNVEV (reference sequence). V was cut by 3 bases and J by 4 bases, with 19 bases left in between. This CDR3 region has 16 residues. The CDR3 protein is CASSLNYGGLGYEQYF. The CDR3 DNA reads as TGTGCCAGCAGTTTGAATTACGGGGGGCTCGGGTACGAGCAGTACTTC.

This rearrangement joins TRBV6-6 to TRBJ2-7; 7 bases fit TRBD2. V shed 9 bases and J 3 bases; nucleotides not matched to a gene: 5. CDR3 length: 12 residues. Germline V lookup: CDR1 MNHNY, CDR2 SVGAGI (reference sequence). The CDR3 reads CARGREFYEQYF. CDR3 nucleotides: TGTGCCAGGGGGAGGGAATTCTACGAGCAGTACTTC.

In DNA form, the CDR3 reads TGTGCCACCCTGGGAAACACCATATATTTT. The encoded protein is CATLGNTIYF. The chain joins TRBV7-9 to TRBJ1-3, with D hard to call. Germline V gene data show CDR1 as SEHNR and CDR2 as FQNEAQ (reference sequence). V shed 10 bases and J shed 4 bases, with 5 bases lying between them. The CDR3 contains 10 residues.

The chain is built from TRBV2 and TRBJ1-2, with TRBD1 as a possible D gene (5 bases). The CDR3 loop spans 13 amino acids. Trimming removed 2 bases from V and 2 bases from J, with 6 bases in between. The germline CDR1 and CDR2 sequences are SNHLY and FYNNEI. CDR3 coding DNA: TGTGCCAGCAGTGAATCAGGGAACTATGGCTACACCTTC. Its protein is CASSESGNYGYTF.

This clone was observed a few times. The chain couples TRBV28 to TRBJ2-1, with D hard to call. V was clipped by 8 bases and J by 9 bases, with 29 bases between them. The CDR3 runs 17 residues. Per germline, CDR1 MDHEN and CDR2 SYDVKM. CDR3 bases: TGTGCCAGCTTCCCCCCCGGCGCAGTTTGGCGAGGTGGTGAGCAGTTCTTC. The encoded protein is CASFPPGAVWRGGEQFF.

The J gene is TRBJ1-4, the V gene TRBV28, with 8 bases identical to TRBD1. The CDR3 has 15 residues. From germline, CDR1 is MDHEN and CDR2 SYDVKM. V lost 6 bases to trimming and J lost 3 bases; unmatched junction nucleotides: 6. The CDR3 sequence: CASRTGQGSNEKLFF. CDR3 coding DNA: TGTGCCAGCAGGACCGGACAGGGCTCTAATGAAAAACTGTTTTTT.

The chain joins TRBV30 to TRBJ1-2, with 7 positions matching TRBD1. CDR1 and CDR2 from the germline V gene are GTSNPN and SVGIG (reference sequence). There are 11 residues in the CDR3. The trim removed 8 bases at V and 4 bases at J, leaving 4 bases unmatched. The CDR3: CALDRAYGYTF. The CDR3 region has the DNA TGTGCCCTAGACAGGGCCTATGGCTACACCTTC.

The gene calls are TRBV7-8 and TRBJ1-1; D not certain. Germline assignment: CDR1 SGHVS and CDR2 FQNEAQ. Deletions cut 2 bases from V and 11 bases from J, with 12 bases between. The CDR3 consists of 12 residues. DNA for the CDR3: TGTGCCAGCAGCTTAACCCTCGAACGGGCTTTCTTT. This encodes CASSLTLERAFF.